This T cell receptor (beta chain) was recorded in a study of PD-1 blockade in classical Hodgkin lymphoma (TCRdb year 2020). For the study in its entirety: Nivolumab dosing was 3 mg/kg intravenously every 2 weeks, continuing until either disease progression or unacceptable toxicity. The study used TCR beta sequencing and CyTOF to define a peripheral blood immune signature of response to PD-1 blockade in classical Hodgkin lymphoma.

General conclusions and limits of the study: Newly diagnosed patients were reported to have lower baseline TCR diversity than healthy donors, and relapsed/refractory patients were reported to have lower baseline TCR diversity still. Lower diversity was seen in patients whose nivolumab began less than 1 year after ASCT, and these patients were left out of later analyses so that immune reconstitution would not confound the results. The study was restricted to a single clinical trial cohort, and the causes of repertoire differences, possibly disease activity or prior therapy, were left undefined. By C4D1, a significant rise was seen in CD4+ TCR diversity but not in CD8+ TCR diversity (p=0.0027 vs p=0.16), and the rise was most apparent among complete responders (p=0.02). Trial patients achieving complete response had baseline diversity similar to newly diagnosed patients, whereas partial responders and progressors had significantly lower diversity.

This clone is a singleton in its sample. Its antigen remains undetermined. No base qualities exist here, and no much larger clone lies one base off it. Sample time point, as interpreted from the label and publication: cycle 1 day 1 (C1D1), immediately before nivolumab initiation. All trial patients had relapsed after autologous stem cell transplantation, with cohorts A, B and C differing in prior brentuximab vedotin exposure. A total of about 51 patients with relapsed/refractory classical Hodgkin lymphoma made up the trial cohort, and each patient's best overall response was complete response, partial response or progressive disease. Trial patients were treated with single-agent nivolumab in the multi-cohort phase II CheckMate 205 trial. An independent review committee assessed best overall response using the 2007 International Working Group response criteria. PBMCs from the trial were collected at three points: immediately before nivolumab initiation (C1D1), and during therapy at cycle 2 day 1 and cycle 4 day 1. Peripheral blood was collected in 8 mL Vacutainer Cell Preparation Tubes, from which PBMCs were isolated by centrifugation and then cryopreserved.

V sheds 4 bases and J sheds 1 base, leaving 16 bases between their ends. The germline V gene specifies KGHSH as CDR1 and LQKENI as CDR2. The CDR3 spans 16 residues, from the cysteine through the phenylalanine. The CDR3 DNA has 48 bases and is translated from base 1. The Qiagen DNeasy kit was used to extract genomic DNA from unsorted PBMCs and from the negatively selected CD4+ and CD8+ fractions. TCR beta CDR3 regions were amplified by immunoSEQ multiplex PCR using primers annealing to V and J segments. A synthetic immune receptor repertoire was used to minimize amplification bias, and remaining bias was computationally removed after sequencing. The original methods were these. Custom Python scripts were used to quantify repertoire diversity as the Shannon entropy index. Unsorted, CD4+ and CD8+ repertoires were analyzed separately, except in combined analyses where CD4+ and CD8+ sequences were merged in silico. Clonal expansion was defined as a frequency increase of at least 2-fold after treatment compared with C1D1, and clones undetected at baseline were assigned a pseudocount of 0.5. Singleton clones were defined as clones with 0 or 1 copy at C1D1, and non-singleton clones were defined as clones with 2 or more copies. Clones expanded in unsorted samples were labelled as CD4+, CD8+ or unknown by matching protein sequences in sorted samples from the same patient. Wilcoxon tests were applied to paired samples to test diversity changes from C1D1 to C4D1. Entries here come from immuneACCESS through TCRdb and include only in-frame sequences with V and J called. Some clones fail to appear in such tables; in the studies checked, an unresolved V gene covers under half of the shortfall, and the cause of the remainder is unknown. V and J calls plus clone size are reproduced from that table; the DNA served to infer D and trimming. The sample contains some 20,000 clones, 71% of them found a single time. The ten largest clones capture over 15% of the sample.

The source is a human donor with classical Hodgkin lymphoma. Here the sequenced sample was peripheral blood mononuclear cells (PBMCs), taken at baseline. The chain is made from TRBV18 and TRBJ1-1, and perhaps TRBD1 as D gene, on 5 matching bases. The CDR3 sequence is CASSQNSGTSNTEAFF. The base sequence is TGTGCCAGCTCACAAAACTCCGGGACTTCGAACACTGAAGCTTTCTTT.